Reported below is one TCR beta chain. The antigen is unknown. Clones were read by immunoSEQ multiplex PCR, and TCRdb kept only the in-frame ones, dropping some. The profile shows about 1.5 million clones, about 98% of them singletons. Memory CD4+ cells were the fraction left after CD45RA+ naive selection. Looked up from germline, CDR1 is SGHNT and CDR2 is YYREEE (reference sequence). V was pared by 5 bases and J by 0 bases, with 3 bases of the junction left unmatched. The length of the CDR3 is 15 residues. This sample was included in a study of shared clonotypes between healthy human individuals. Study conclusions and caveats: Estimated clonotype richness was generally higher in naive than memory subsets. Incompleteness in sorted-subset sequencing, despite large depth, was shown by rarefaction.

The receptor was isolated from a man in his thirties or forties in good health. The sequenced sample was naive CD4+ T cells sorted from blood. Sample subset: CD45RA+ positively selected. The chain uses TRBV5-4 and TRBJ2-1, with TRBD1 identical over 9 bases. Here the CDR3 DNA reads TGTGCCAGCAGGTCGACAGGGGGCTCCTACAATGAGCAGTTCTTC. Its protein product is CASRSTGGSYNEQFF. Complete variable domain (other parts from reference TRBV5-4 and TRBJ2-1): ETGVTQSPTHLIKTRGQQVTLRCSSQSGHNTVSWYQQALGQGPQFIFQYYREEENGRGNFPPRFSGLQFPNYSSELNVNALELDDSALYLCASRSTGGSYNEQFFGPGTRLTVL.